This T cell receptor beta chain emerged from a study of blood T cell repertoires in COVID-19. Sequencing was performed with immunoSEQ multiplex PCR; in TCRdb, only in-frame clones are kept and a portion is missing. The sample carries a few hundred thousand clones, around 92% recorded once. The V end lost 2 bases, the J end lost 2 bases, and 16 bases lay between the germline ends. Germline values: CDR1 SGDLS, CDR2 YYNGEE. The CDR3 sequence is 16 residues long. The sequencing sample was made of PBMCs or T cells enriched from blood (not recorded which). The clonotype comes from a woman in her thirties who had recovered from COVID-19. The V call is TRBV9, the J call TRBJ1-2, with D tentatively TRBD1 (5 bases). CDR3 bases: TGTGCCAGCAGCGTGTACCCGTATGACAGCAACTATGGCTACACCTTC. Protein: CASSVYPYDSNYGYTF. Using reference TRBV9 and TRBJ1-2 for the parts outside the CDR3, the full variable domain is DSGVTQTPKHLITATGQRVTLRCSPRSGDLSVYWYQQSLDQGLQFLIQYYNGEERAKGNILERFSAQQFPDLHSELNLSSLELGDSALYFCASSVYPYDSNYGYTFGSGTRLTVV.